Listed here are 29 T cell receptor beta chains from one sample, sequenced in a study of graft-versus-host responses after intestinal transplantation (TCRdb year 2021). The protocol used for the library was the immunoSEQ multiplex PCR assay. The table was pulled from immuneACCESS by TCRdb, which kept in-frame rearrangements only. Such tables lose some clones; where checked, under half of the loss comes from unresolved V genes, and the rest has no known cause. Recorded for this sample are under 100,000 clones; 75% to 95% of them occurred a single time. In total, the top ten clones hold about 15% of the sample. The starting material was PBMCs, obtained about 440 days after intestinal transplant. These receptors came from a human patient who received an intestinal transplant, so some T cells may come from the graft donor.

The chain has TRBV15 and TRBJ2-1; D uncertain. Germline lookup yields CDR1 LNHNV and CDR2 YYDKDF (reference sequence). CDR3 size: 15 residues. The V end was cut by 0 bases, the J end by 4 bases, with 10 bases between. The CDR3 protein is CATSRERAEYNEQFF. The CDR3 nucleotides read TGTGCCACCAGCAGAGAACGGGCAGAATACAATGAGCAGTTCTTC.

The DNA for the CDR3 is TGTGCCAGCAGCTTAGGTGGAGGGACCGGGGAGCTGTTTTTT. It specifies CASSLGGGTGELFF. V usage is TRBV7-6 and J usage is TRBJ2-2, with D possibly TRBD2 on 6 matching bases. The CDR3 has 14 amino acids. CDR1 is SGHVS and CDR2 is FNYEAQ in the germline V gene. Trimming cost V 1 base and J 5 bases, with 8 bases left between them.

This sequence joins TRBV2 and TRBJ1-1; perhaps TRBD1 as D (5 bases). Trimming left V 7 bases short and J 1 base short, with 19 bases between. The length of the CDR3 is 16 residues. Germline V gives CDR1 SNHLY, CDR2 FYNNEI. CDR3 sequence reads: CASIFVLRVSNTEAFF. CDR3 sequence (DNA): TGTGCCAGCATTTTTGTTCTCAGGGTCTCGAACACTGAAGCTTTCTTT. The entire variable domain, with the rest obtained from reference TRBV2 and TRBJ1-1, is as follows: EPEVTQTPSHQVTQMGQEVILRCVPISNHLYFYWYRQILGQKVEFLVSFYNNEISEKSEIFDDQFSVERPDGSNFTLKIRSTKLEDSAMYFCASIFVLRVSNTEAFFGQGTRLTVV.

The chain couples TRBV5-6 to TRBJ1-1; D unclear. The CDR3 runs to 11 residues. V lost 2 bases to trimming and J lost 6 bases, with 5 bases between them. Looked up from germline, CDR1 is SGHDT and CDR2 is YYEEEE. This CDR3 reads CASSFAAEAFF. The CDR3 DNA sequence: TGTGCCAGCAGCTTCGCGGCTGAAGCTTTCTTT. The full variable domain, its missing parts supplied by reference TRBV5-6 and TRBJ1-1, is DAGVTQSPTHLIKTRGQQVTLRCSPKSGHDTVSWYQQALGQGPQFIFQYYEEEERQRGNFPDRFSGHQFPNYSSELNVNALLLGDSALYLCASSFAAEAFFGQGTRLTVV.

The V call is TRBV9, the J call TRBJ1-2, with D unresolved. From germline, CDR1 is SGDLS and CDR2 YYNGEE. Trimming pared 4 bases from V and 8 bases from J, leaving 9 bases between. This CDR3 comprises 11 residues. The DNA for the CDR3 is TGTGCCAGCAGCTCTCGAAAGGGCTACACCTTC. Its translation: CASSSRKGYTF.

This chain links TRBV2 with TRBJ2-7; D ambiguous. The CDR3 loop spans 14 amino acids. Germline values: CDR1 SNHLY, CDR2 FYNNEI. The ends were cut back, 3 bases at V and 1 base at J, with 10 bases in the middle. This CDR3 reads CASSDGSQSYEQYF. As DNA, the CDR3 is TGTGCCAGCAGTGATGGATCACAGTCCTACGAGCAGTACTTC. Together with reference TRBV2 and TRBJ2-7, the CDR3 gives the full variable domain: EPEVTQTPSHQVTQMGQEVILRCVPISNHLYFYWYRQILGQKVEFLVSFYNNEISEKSEIFDDQFSVERPDGSNFTLKIRSTKLEDSAMYFCASSDGSQSYEQYFGPGTRLTVT.

The chain recombines TRBV6-6 with TRBJ1-5; D might be TRBD1 (6 bases). Germline V CDR1 and CDR2: MNHNY, SVGAGI (reference sequence). CDR3 length equals 13 residues. V was pared by 4 bases and J by 8 bases, with 12 bases between. This CDR3 is CASSWGPKEPQHF. CDR3 sequence (DNA): TGTGCCAGCAGTTGGGGGCCTAAGGAGCCCCAGCATTTT.

V and J are TRBV6-5 and TRBJ2-1; D possibly uses TRBD1 or TRBD2 (5 bases each). The CDR3 is made up of 13 amino acids. The germline V gene has CDR1 MNHEY and CDR2 SVGAGI. V lost 4 bases and J 5 bases, leaving 9 bases between the germline ends. CDR3 sequence reads: CASSWDQNNEQFF. In DNA form, the CDR3 reads TGTGCCAGCAGTTGGGACCAAAACAATGAGCAGTTCTTC.

The gene calls are TRBV5-8 and TRBJ1-1; no firm D call. Trimming took off 2 bases at V and 4 bases at J, with 15 bases between the two ends. Germline V lookup: CDR1 SGHTS, CDR2 YDEGEE. The CDR3 consists of 15 residues. CDR3 amino acids: CASSFRVGGVTEAFF. CDR3 bases: TGTGCCAGCAGCTTCCGTGTGGGAGGCGTCACTGAAGCTTTCTTT. The variable domain in full, completed from reference TRBV5-8 and TRBJ1-1, reads EAGVTQSPTHLIKTRGQQATLRCSPISGHTSVYWYQQALGLGLQFLLWYDEGEERNRGNFPPRFSGRQFPNYSSELNVNALELEDSALYLCASSFRVGGVTEAFFGQGTRLTVV.

The rearrangement uses TRBV9 and TRBJ1-4; possibly TRBD1 for D (6 bases). This CDR3 has 14 amino acids. Germline V gene data show CDR1 as SGDLS and CDR2 as YYNGEE. V lost 2 bases and J 5 bases, leaving 10 bases between the germline ends. The DNA of the CDR3 is TGTGCCAGCAGCGTCGGACAGCCGAATGAAAAACTGTTTTTT. Its protein product is CASSVGQPNEKLFF.

This chain joins TRBV6-5 and TRBJ2-7; tentative D call: TRBD1 (6 bases). Germline V gene lookup returns CDR1 MNHEY and CDR2 SVGAGI. The CDR3 runs 14 residues. Trimming left V 3 bases short and J 3 bases short, with 12 bases between. CDR3 nucleotide sequence: TGTGCCAGCAGTTATTCGGGACAAAACTACGAGCAGTACTTC. It encodes CASSYSGQNYEQYF.

This clone was found once. The junction differs from germline at one of its ends, possibly a read error. V and J are TRBV7-7 and TRBJ2-1, with TRBD2 matching over 9 bases. The CDR3 loop spans 13 amino acids. Germline V gene sequence: CDR1 SSHAT, CDR2 FNYEAQ (reference sequence). The CDR3 region is CASSPRGGSEQFF. In nucleotides, the CDR3 is TGTGCTAGCAGCCCGCGGGGGGGAAGTGAGCAGTTCTTC.

This chain connects TRBV10-3 to TRBJ1-2; no definite D call. CDR1 is ENHRY, CDR2 SYGVKD, per germline. V was clipped by 6 bases and J by 7 bases, with 15 bases between them. CDR3 length: 13 amino acids. The CDR3 nucleotides read TGTGCCATCAGGGAGATGACGGCAGGTGGCTACACCTTC. It is translated as CAIREMTAGGYTF.

This sequence joins TRBV9 and TRBJ1-2; possibly TRBD1 for D (5 bases). The CDR3 is 15 amino acids. The V gene's germline CDR1 is SGDLS and CDR2 YYNGEE. The V and J ends lost 0 bases and 2 bases respectively, with 11 bases between them. The CDR3 loop reads CASSVATGQNYGYTF. In DNA form, the CDR3 reads TGTGCCAGCAGCGTAGCTACGGGGCAAAACTATGGCTACACCTTC.

The V and J genes are TRBV10-2 and TRBJ2-5, with D hard to call. TRBJ2-7 matches the DNA end more closely, so the J call is doubtful. The CDR3 length is 13 residues. The germline V gene has CDR1 WSHSY and CDR2 SAAADI. The DNA of the CDR3 is TGCGCCACCTTGGGCCCGAGCTCCTACGAGCAGTACTTC. Translated, it gives CATLGPSSYEQYF.

The chain joins TRBV11-3 to TRBJ2-3, with 8 bases aligning to TRBD1. Germline CDR1 and CDR2: SGHNT and YENEEA. This CDR3 is 16 amino acids long. With V trimmed by 1 base and J by 4 bases, 7 bases remained unmatched. The CDR3 coding sequence is TGTGCCAGCAGCTTAGGGCCCCAACAGGGGGCAGATACGCAGTATTTT. This gives the protein CASSLGPQQGADTQYF.

The chain links TRBV6-1 to TRBJ2-7, with 7 nucleotides matching TRBD2. Trimming cost V 3 bases and J 7 bases; bases outside gene matches: 9. Germline loops: CDR1 MNHNS, CDR2 SASEGT. The CDR3 runs 14 residues. The CDR3 loop reads CASSDSLMGGEQYF. In DNA, the CDR3 is TGTGCCAGCAGTGACTCCCTCATGGGGGGGGAGCAGTACTTC.

The V gene is TRBV29-1, the J gene TRBJ1-1, with D unresolved. Deletions cut 3 bases from V and 0 bases from J, with 8 bases between. CDR1 and CDR2 (germline): SQVTM, ANQGSEA. The CDR3 runs to 13 residues. CDR3 sequence: CSVDRSMNTEAFF. The CDR3 DNA follows: TGCAGCGTTGACAGGTCCATGAACACTGAAGCTTTCTTT.

This sequence joins TRBV27 and TRBJ1-2; D is unresolved. The CDR3 length is 13 residues. Trimming stripped 2 bases from V and 1 base from J, with 5 bases between. Germline V gene lookup returns CDR1 MNHEY and CDR2 SMNVEV (reference sequence). CDR3 bases: TGTGCCAGCAGTTTAGGGGTTAACTATGGCTACACCTTC. This codes for CASSLGVNYGYTF.

The CDR3 DNA sequence: TGCGCCAGCAGTCAGGTGCGTGATGGTTCACCCCTCCACTTT. Protein: CASSQVRDGSPLHF. The rearrangement links TRBV4-1 to TRBJ1-6; D is ambiguous. The CDR3 contains 14 residues. The germline V gene has CDR1 MGHRA and CDR2 YSYEKL. V lost 6 bases and J lost 9, with 15 bases in between.

The chain combines TRBV19 with TRBJ2-3; D not resolved. Germline CDR1 LNHDA, CDR2 SQIVND (reference sequence). V lost 3 bases, J lost 6 bases, and 4 bases lay in between. CDR3 length equals 11 residues. CDR3 in amino acids: CASSIGDTQYF. The CDR3 DNA is TGTGCCAGTAGTATTGGCGATACGCAGTATTTT.

This clone was detected only once. The chain has TRBV9 and TRBJ2-7; possibly TRBD1 for D (5 bases). The CDR3 length is 14 residues. V lost 0 bases and J 2 bases, leaving 9 bases between the germline ends. Germline V gene lookup returns CDR1 SGDLS and CDR2 YYNGEE. CDR3 protein: CASSVGDSPYEQYF. In DNA, the CDR3 is TGTGCCAGCAGCGTAGGAGACAGCCCCTACGAGCAGTACTTC.

The CDR3 nucleotides are TGTGCCAGCAGCCAAGTTGGGACAGGGTTGGAGACCCAGTACTTC. Encoded protein: CASSQVGTGLETQYF. The chain is built from TRBV14 and TRBJ2-5; TRBD1 aligns across 9 bases. J lost 5 bases, V lost 1 base, and 5 bases had no gene match. The CDR3 is 15 residues long. Germline V gene data show CDR1 as SGHDN and CDR2 as FVKESK.

This clone has only one observation. CDR3 sequence reads: CASSETPGNTEAFF. For the CDR3, the DNA is TGTGCCAGCAGTGAAACTCCGGGAAACACTGAAGCTTTCTTT. V gene TRBV6-4 combines with J gene TRBJ1-1; no clear D. The V end lost 3 bases, the J end lost 2 bases, and 10 bases lay between the germline ends. Germline CDR1 is MRHNA and CDR2 is SNTAGT. The CDR3 sequence is 14 residues long.

This clone was counted a single time. The rearrangement uses TRBV5-1 and TRBJ1-1; no firm D call. This CDR3 comprises 13 residues. Germline V gene data show CDR1 as SGHRS and CDR2 as YFSETQ. Trimming took off 4 bases at V and 0 bases at J, with 7 bases between the two ends. CDR3 in DNA: TGCGCCAGCAGCCCGTCCATGAACACTGAAGCTTTCTTT. The encoded protein is CASSPSMNTEAFF.

The genes are TRBV5-1 and TRBJ2-7, with 7 bases that match TRBD1. The CDR3 has 15 residues. The ends lost 0 bases at V and 2 bases at J; junction bases unmatched: 5. Germline assignment: CDR1 SGHRS and CDR2 YFSETQ. In DNA, the CDR3 is TGCGCCAGCAGCTTGGACAGGGGCGTCCCCTACGAGCAGTACTTC. It specifies CASSLDRGVPYEQYF.

The chain recombines TRBV6-5 with TRBJ2-7; TRBD2 might be the D (6 bases). The CDR3 has 15 residues. The V end lost 0 bases, the J end lost 1 base, and 10 bases lay between the germline ends. CDR1 and CDR2 (germline): MNHEY, SVGAGI. The CDR3 is CASSYSGTVSYEQYF. CDR3 in DNA: TGTGCCAGCAGTTACTCCGGGACTGTTTCCTACGAGCAGTACTTC.

The J gene is TRBJ1-2, the V gene TRBV5-5; D gene uncertain. Trimming took 4 bases from V and 7 from J, leaving 14 bases between them. CDR1 is SGHKS and CDR2 is YYEKEE in the germline V gene (reference sequence). The CDR3 runs to 13 residues. The CDR3 loop reads CASSPRAWGGYTF. DNA for the CDR3: TGTGCCAGCAGCCCAAGGGCATGGGGTGGCTACACCTTC. The full variable domain, rest sourced from reference TRBV5-5 and TRBJ1-2, is DAGVTQSPTHLIKTRGQQVTLRCSPISGHKSVSWYQQVLGQGPQFIFQYYEKEERGRGNFPDRFSARQFPNYSSELNVNALLLGDSALYLCASSPRAWGGYTFGSGTRLTVV.

This chain connects TRBV5-1 to TRBJ1-6; 9 bases map to TRBD1. V lost 0 bases, J lost 10 bases, and 11 bases stayed unmatched. CDR1 SGHRS and CDR2 YFSETQ come from the germline V gene. This CDR3 contains 17 residues. For the CDR3, the DNA is TGCGCCAGCAGCTTGGTCCCGGGACAGGGTAGAGGATCACCCCTCCACTTT. Residues: CASSLVPGQGRGSPLHF.